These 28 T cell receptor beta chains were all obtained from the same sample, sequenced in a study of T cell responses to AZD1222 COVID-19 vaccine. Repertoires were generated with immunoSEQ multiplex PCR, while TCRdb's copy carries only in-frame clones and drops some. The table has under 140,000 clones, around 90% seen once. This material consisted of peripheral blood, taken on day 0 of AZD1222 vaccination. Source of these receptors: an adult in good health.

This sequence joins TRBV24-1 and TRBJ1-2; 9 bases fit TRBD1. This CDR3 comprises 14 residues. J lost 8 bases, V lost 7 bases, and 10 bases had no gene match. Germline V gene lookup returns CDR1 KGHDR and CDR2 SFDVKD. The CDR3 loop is CATRDRGMFGGYTF. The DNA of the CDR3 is TGTGCCACCAGAGACAGGGGGATGTTCGGGGGCTACACCTTC.

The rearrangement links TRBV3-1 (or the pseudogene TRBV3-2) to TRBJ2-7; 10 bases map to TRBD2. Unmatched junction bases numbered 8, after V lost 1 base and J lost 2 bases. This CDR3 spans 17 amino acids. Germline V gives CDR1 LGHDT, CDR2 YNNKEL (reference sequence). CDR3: CASSQATLSGGTYEQYF. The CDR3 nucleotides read TGTGCCAGCAGCCAAGCAACACTTAGCGGGGGGACCTACGAGCAGTACTTC.

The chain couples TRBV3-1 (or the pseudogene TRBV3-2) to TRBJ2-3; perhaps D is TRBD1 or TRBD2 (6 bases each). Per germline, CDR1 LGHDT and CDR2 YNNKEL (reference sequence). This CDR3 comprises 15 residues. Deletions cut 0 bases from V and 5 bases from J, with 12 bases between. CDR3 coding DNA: TGTGCCAGCAGCCAAGACGGGGGCCCCGGAGATACGCAGTATTTT. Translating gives CASSQDGGPGDTQYF.

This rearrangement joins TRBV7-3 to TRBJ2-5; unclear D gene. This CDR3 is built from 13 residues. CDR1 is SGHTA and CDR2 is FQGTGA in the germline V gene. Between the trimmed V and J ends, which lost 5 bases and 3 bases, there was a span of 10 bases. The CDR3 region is CASSKAGKETQYF. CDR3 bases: TGTGCCAGCAGCAAAGCCGGAAAAGAGACCCAGTACTTC.

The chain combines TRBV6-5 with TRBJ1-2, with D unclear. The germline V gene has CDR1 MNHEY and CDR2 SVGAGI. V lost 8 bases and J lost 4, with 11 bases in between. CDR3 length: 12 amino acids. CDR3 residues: CASWTEFYGYTF. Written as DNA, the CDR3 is TGTGCCAGCTGGACTGAATTCTATGGCTACACCTTC.

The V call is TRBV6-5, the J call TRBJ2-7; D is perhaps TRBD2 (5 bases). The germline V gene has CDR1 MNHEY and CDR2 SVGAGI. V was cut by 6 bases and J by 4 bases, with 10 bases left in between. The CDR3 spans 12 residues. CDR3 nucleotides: TGTGCCAGCAGGCGGGCAGGTTACGAGCAGTACTTC. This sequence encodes CASRRAGYEQYF.

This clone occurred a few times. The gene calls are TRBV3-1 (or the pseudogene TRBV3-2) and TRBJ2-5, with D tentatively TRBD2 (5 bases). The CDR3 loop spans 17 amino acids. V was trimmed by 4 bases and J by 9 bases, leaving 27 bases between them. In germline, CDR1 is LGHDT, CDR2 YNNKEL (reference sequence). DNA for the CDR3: TGTGCCAGCAGCCGAGGGTTACTTAACGGAAGAGATATAGCCCAGTACTTC. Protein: CASSRGLLNGRDIAQYF.

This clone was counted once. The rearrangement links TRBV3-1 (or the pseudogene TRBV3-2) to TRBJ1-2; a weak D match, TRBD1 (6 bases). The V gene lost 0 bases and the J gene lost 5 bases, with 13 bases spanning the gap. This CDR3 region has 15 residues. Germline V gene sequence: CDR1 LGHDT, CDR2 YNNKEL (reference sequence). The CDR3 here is CASSQDRTDVYGYTF. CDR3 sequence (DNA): TGTGCCAGCAGCCAAGATAGGACAGATGTATATGGCTACACCTTC.

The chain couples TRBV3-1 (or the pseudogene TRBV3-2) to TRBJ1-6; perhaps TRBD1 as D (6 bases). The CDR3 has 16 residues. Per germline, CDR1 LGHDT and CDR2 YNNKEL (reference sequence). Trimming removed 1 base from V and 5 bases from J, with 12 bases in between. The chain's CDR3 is CASSQGRQVNNSPLHF. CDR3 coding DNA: TGTGCCAGCAGCCAAGGGAGACAGGTTAATAATTCACCCCTCCACTTT.

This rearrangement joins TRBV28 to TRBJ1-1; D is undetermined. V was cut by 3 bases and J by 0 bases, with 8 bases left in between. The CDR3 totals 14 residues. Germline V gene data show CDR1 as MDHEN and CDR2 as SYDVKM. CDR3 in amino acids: CASSFYSLNTEAFF. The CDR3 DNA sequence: TGTGCCAGCAGTTTCTACAGCCTGAACACTGAAGCTTTCTTT.

The CDR3: CASSLRQGGRNTIYF. In DNA, the CDR3 is TGTGCCAGCAGCTTGCGGCAGGGAGGTCGGAACACCATATATTTT. The chain is built from TRBV5-8 and TRBJ1-3; a weak D match, TRBD1 (5 bases). CDR3 length: 15 residues. The V and J ends lost 1 base and 7 bases respectively, with 15 bases between them. Germline V gene data show CDR1 as SGHTS and CDR2 as YDEGEE.

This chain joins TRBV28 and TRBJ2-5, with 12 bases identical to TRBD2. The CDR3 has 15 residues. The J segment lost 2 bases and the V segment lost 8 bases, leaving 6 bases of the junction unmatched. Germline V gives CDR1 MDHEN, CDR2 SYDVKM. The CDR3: CASGLTSGGQETQYF. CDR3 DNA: TGTGCCAGCGGCTTGACTAGCGGGGGACAAGAGACCCAGTACTTC.

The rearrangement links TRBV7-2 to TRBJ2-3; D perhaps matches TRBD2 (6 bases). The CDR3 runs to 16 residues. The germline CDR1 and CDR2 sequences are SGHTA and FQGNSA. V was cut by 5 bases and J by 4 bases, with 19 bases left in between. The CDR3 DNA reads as TGTGCCAGCAGCCCTGGGACCAACCGGAGGGCAGATACGCAGTATTTT. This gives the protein CASSPGTNRRADTQYF. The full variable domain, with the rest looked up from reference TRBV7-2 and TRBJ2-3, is GAGVSQSPSNKVTEKGKDVELRCDPISGHTALYWYRQSLGQGLEFLIYFQGNSAPDKSGLPSDRFSAERTGGSVSTLTIQRTQQEDSAVYLCASSPGTNRRADTQYFGPGTRLTVL.

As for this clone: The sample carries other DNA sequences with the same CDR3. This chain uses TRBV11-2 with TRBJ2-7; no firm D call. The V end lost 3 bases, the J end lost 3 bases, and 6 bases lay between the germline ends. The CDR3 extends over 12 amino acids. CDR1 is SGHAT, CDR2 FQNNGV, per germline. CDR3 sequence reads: CASSLGYYEQYF. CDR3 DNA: TGTGCCAGCAGCTTGGGTTACTACGAGCAGTACTTC.

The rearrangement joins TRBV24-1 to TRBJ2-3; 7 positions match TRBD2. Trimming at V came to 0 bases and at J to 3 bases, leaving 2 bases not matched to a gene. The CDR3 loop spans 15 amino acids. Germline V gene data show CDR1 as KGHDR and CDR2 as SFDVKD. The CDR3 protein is CATSDLLGGTDTQYF. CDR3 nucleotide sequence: TGTGCCACCAGTGATTTGCTGGGGGGGACAGATACGCAGTATTTT.

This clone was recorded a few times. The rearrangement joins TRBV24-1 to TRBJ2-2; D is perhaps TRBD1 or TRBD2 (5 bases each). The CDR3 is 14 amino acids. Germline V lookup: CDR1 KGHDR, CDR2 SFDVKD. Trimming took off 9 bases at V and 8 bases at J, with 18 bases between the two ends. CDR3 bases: TGTGCCACCGCTCGGGCCACCGGGACGGGGGAGCTGTTTTTT. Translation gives CATARATGTGELFF.

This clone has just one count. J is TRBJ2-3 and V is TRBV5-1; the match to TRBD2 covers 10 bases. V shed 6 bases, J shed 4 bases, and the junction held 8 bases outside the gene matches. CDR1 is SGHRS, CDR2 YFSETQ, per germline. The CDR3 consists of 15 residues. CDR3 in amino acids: CASNIPSGGADTQYF. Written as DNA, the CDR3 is TGCGCCAGCAACATACCTAGCGGGGGCGCAGATACGCAGTATTTT.

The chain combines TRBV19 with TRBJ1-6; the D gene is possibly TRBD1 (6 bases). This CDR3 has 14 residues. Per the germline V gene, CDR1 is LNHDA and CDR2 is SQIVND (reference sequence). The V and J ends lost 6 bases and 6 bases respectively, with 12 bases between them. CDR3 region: CASSRQGINSPLHF. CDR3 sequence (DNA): TGTGCCAGTAGCCGTCAGGGGATTAATTCACCCCTCCACTTT. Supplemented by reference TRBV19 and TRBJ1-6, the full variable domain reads DGGITQSPKYLFRKEGQNVTLSCEQNLNHDAMYWYRQDPGQGLRLIYYSQIVNDFQKGDIAEGYSVSREKKESFPLTVTSAQKNPTAFYLCASSRQGINSPLHFGNGTRLTVT.

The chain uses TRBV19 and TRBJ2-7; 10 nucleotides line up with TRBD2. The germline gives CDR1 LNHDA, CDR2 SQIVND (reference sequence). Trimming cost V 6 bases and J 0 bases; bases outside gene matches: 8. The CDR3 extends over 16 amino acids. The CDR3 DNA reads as TGTGCCAGTAGCTTAGCTAGCGGGGGAAGCTCCTACGAGCAGTACTTC. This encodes CASSLASGGSSYEQYF.

The CDR3 region is CASSFDGANYGYTF. CDR3 coding DNA: TGTGCCAGCAGCTTCGACGGGGCTAACTATGGCTACACCTTC. The V call is TRBV5-8, the J call TRBJ1-2; no clear D. There are 14 residues in the CDR3. Germline CDR1 and CDR2: SGHTS and YDEGEE. V was clipped by 2 bases and J by 0 bases, with 8 bases between them.

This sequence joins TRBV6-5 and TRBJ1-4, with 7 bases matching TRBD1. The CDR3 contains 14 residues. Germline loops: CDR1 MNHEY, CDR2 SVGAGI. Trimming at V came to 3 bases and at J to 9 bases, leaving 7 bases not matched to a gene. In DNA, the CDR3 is TGTGCCAGCAGTTATAGTGAACAGGGGAAAAAACTGTTTTTT. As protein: CASSYSEQGKKLFF.

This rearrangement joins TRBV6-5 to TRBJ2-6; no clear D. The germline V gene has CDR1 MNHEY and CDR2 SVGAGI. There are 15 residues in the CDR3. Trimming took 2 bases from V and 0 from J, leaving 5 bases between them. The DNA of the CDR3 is TGTGCCAGCAGTTACGGTCGCTCTGGGGCCAACGTCCTGACTTTC. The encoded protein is CASSYGRSGANVLTF.

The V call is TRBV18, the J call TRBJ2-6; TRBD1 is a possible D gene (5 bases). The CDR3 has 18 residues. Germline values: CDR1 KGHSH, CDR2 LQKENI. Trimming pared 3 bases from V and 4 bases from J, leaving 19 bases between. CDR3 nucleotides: TGTGCCAGCTCACCTCCCCCCCATACAGGATCCGGGGCCAACGTCCTGACTTTC. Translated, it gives CASSPPPHTGSGANVLTF.

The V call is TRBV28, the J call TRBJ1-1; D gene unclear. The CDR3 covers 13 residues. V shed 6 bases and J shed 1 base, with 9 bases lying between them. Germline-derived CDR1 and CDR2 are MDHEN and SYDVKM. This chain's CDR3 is CASRGIRNTEAFF. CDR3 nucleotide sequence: TGTGCCAGCAGAGGGATACGGAACACTGAAGCTTTCTTT.

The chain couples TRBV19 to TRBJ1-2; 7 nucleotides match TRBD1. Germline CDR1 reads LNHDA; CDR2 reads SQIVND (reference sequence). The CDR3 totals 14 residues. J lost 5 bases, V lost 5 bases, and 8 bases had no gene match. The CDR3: CASSPKTGTYGYTF. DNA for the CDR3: TGTGCCAGTAGTCCAAAGACAGGGACTTATGGCTACACCTTC.

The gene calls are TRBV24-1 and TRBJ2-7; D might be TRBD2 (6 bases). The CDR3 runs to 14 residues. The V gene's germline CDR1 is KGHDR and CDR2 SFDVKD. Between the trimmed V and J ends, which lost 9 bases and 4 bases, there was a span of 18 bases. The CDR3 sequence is CATQDTAGTYEQYF. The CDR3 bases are TGTGCCACCCAAGACACGGCGGGGACGTACGAGCAGTACTTC.

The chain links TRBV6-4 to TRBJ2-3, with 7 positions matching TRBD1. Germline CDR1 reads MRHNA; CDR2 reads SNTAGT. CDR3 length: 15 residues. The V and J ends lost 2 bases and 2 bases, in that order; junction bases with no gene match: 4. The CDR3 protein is CASSDAGTATDTQYF. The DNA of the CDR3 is TGTGCCAGCAGTGACGCCGGGACAGCCACAGATACGCAGTATTTT.

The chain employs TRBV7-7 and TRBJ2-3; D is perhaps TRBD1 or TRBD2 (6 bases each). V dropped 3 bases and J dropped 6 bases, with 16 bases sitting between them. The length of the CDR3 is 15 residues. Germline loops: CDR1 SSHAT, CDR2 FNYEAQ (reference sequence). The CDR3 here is CASSLTGATYDTQYF. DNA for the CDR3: TGTGCCAGCAGCTTGACGGGGGCCACGTATGATACGCAGTATTTT. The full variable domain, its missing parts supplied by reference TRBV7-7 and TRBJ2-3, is GAGVSQSPRYKVTKRGQDVTLRCDPISSHATLYWYQQALGQGPEFLTYFNYEAQPDKSGLPSDRFSAERPEGSISTLTIQRTEQRDSAMYRCASSLTGATYDTQYFGPGTRLTVL.